This passage covers 11 T cell receptor beta chains from one sample sequenced in a study of low-dose radiotherapy and immunotherapy resistance in tumors. Both TCRalpha and TCRbeta chains were reverse transcribed with V-gene-specific primers. The TCRs were subjected to amplification over around 19 PCR cycles employing a constant-region primer in conjunction with a V-primer adapter. TCRdb used MiXCR to reprocess the reads, holding one entry per CDR3 protein. The sample yields roughly 18,000 distinct CDR3 sequences, 74% seen once. These receptors were collected from a human donor with advanced metastatic prostate, ovarian, gallbladder or colorectal cancer (not recorded which). This table probably holds off-target reads from a library built for another chain.

This sequence joins TRBV6-2 or TRBV6-3 and TRBJ1-1, with 11 positions matching TRBD1. Per germline, CDR1 MNHEY and CDR2 SVGEGT. The CDR3 has 14 residues. The ends lost 6 bases at V and 3 bases at J; junction bases unmatched: 3. CDR3 in amino acids: CASRGQGGYTEAFF. The CDR3 region has the DNA TGTGCCAGCAGGGGACAGGGGGGTTACACTGAAGCTTTCTTT.

V usage is TRBV20-1 and J usage is TRBJ2-1; D may be TRBD2 (6 bases). The V and J ends lost 4 bases and 9 bases respectively, with 16 bases between them. The CDR3 sequence is 13 residues long. Germline V gives CDR1 DFQATT, CDR2 SNEGSKA (reference sequence). The DNA for the CDR3 is TGCAGTGCTATTGGTCCCCGGAGGGGTGAGCAGTTCTTC. Protein sequence: CSAIGPRRGEQFF.

The V call is TRBV5-4, the J call TRBJ1-6; D uncertain. Germline V gene lookup returns CDR1 SGHNT and CDR2 YYREEE (reference sequence). Trimming cost V 1 base and J 0 bases, with 8 bases left between them. CDR3 length: 16 residues. The CDR3 loop reads CASSLSGGSYNSPLHF. The CDR3 DNA reads as TGTGCCAGCAGCTTGAGCGGAGGCTCCTATAATTCACCCCTCCACTTT.

The V and J genes are TRBV28 and TRBJ2-3; tentative D call: TRBD2 (6 bases). The CDR3 covers 11 residues. Per germline, CDR1 MDHEN and CDR2 SYDVKM. The V gene lost 6 bases and the J gene lost 14 bases, with 15 bases spanning the gap. The CDR3 coding sequence is TGTGCCAGCAGGGCGGGAAGAAAGACGTATTTT. Its translation is CASRAGRKTYF.

The V and J genes are TRBV5-4 and TRBJ2-6; either TRBD1 or TRBD2 may supply D (5 bases each). Germline V gene sequence: CDR1 SGHNT, CDR2 YYREEE (reference sequence). V shed 4 bases and J shed 0 bases, with 29 bases lying between them. The length of the CDR3 is 22 residues. The CDR3 region is CASSPGLMSDYVSSSGANVLTF. DNA of the CDR3: TGTGCCAGCAGCCCGGGGCTTATGTCCGATTATGTCTCTAGCTCTGGGGCCAACGTCCTGACTTTC.

The chain couples TRBV29-1 to TRBJ2-5; no clear D gene. The V gene lost 0 bases and the J gene lost 7 bases, with 0 bases spanning the gap. Germline V CDR1 and CDR2: SQVTM, ANQGSEA. This CDR3 is built from 9 residues. CDR3 protein: CSVEETQYF. The CDR3 bases are TGCAGCGTTGAAGAGACCCAGTACTTC.

The genes are TRBV4-2 and TRBJ2-2; D might be TRBD1 (6 bases). Germline CDR1 LGHNA, CDR2 YNFKEQ. Trimming removed 8 bases from V and 0 bases from J, with 10 bases in between. This CDR3 is built from 14 residues. Here the CDR3 reads CASEQGSNTGELFF. DNA for the CDR3: TGTGCCAGCGAACAGGGATCGAACACCGGGGAGCTGTTTTTT.

V is TRBV28 and J is TRBJ1-1; the D is unclear. V was cut by 8 bases and J by 4 bases, with 14 bases left in between. Germline V CDR1 and CDR2: MDHEN, SYDVKM. CDR3 size: 13 residues. CDR3 in DNA: TGTGCCAGCGGCTATATGGCGGGCACTGAAGCTTTCTTT. It is translated as CASGYMAGTEAFF.

The chain links TRBV7-9 to TRBJ1-1, with a tentative D call TRBD1 (5 bases). Per germline, CDR1 SEHNR and CDR2 FQNEAQ (reference sequence). The CDR3 consists of 16 residues. Trimming left V 0 bases short and J 1 base short, with 12 bases between. The CDR3 sequence is CASSLARTLKNTEAFF. CDR3 sequence (DNA): TGTGCCAGCAGCTTAGCACGGACACTCAAGAACACTGAAGCTTTCTTT.

There are a few counts of this clonotype. The chain employs TRBV5-1 and TRBJ2-1; either TRBD1 or TRBD2 may supply D (5 bases each). With 3 bases removed from V and 9 bases from J, the gap between germline ends came to 19 bases. From germline, CDR1 is SGHRS and CDR2 YFSETQ. The CDR3 consists of 15 residues. The CDR3 DNA follows: TGCGCCAGCAGCTCCGGGACCTCAAGAACCGGTGAGCAGTTCTTC. It is translated as CASSSGTSRTGEQFF.

CDR3 nucleotide sequence: TGTGCCAGCAGGGGACTAGCGGGATTCTCCTCCTACAATGAGCAGTTCTTC. It is translated as CASRGLAGFSSYNEQFF. The chain combines TRBV6-1 with TRBJ2-1; TRBD2 matches 13 bases. The CDR3 is 17 residues long. Germline assignment: CDR1 MNHNS and CDR2 SASEGT. V dropped 6 bases and J dropped 0; count of bases not matched to a gene: 5.